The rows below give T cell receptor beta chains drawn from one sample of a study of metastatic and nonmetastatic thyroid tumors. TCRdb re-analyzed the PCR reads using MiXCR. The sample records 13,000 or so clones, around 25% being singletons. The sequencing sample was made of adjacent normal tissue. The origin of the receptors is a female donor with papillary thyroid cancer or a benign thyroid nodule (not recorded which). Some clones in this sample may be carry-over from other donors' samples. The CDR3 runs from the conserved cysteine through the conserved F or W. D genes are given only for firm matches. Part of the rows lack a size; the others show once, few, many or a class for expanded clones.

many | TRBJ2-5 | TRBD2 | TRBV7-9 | TGTGCCAGCAACCTAGCGGGGGCGACCCAGTACTTC | CASNLAGATQYF
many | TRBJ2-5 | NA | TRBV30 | TGTGCCTGGAGTGTACGAAGCGGCCCCCAAGAGACCCAGTACTTC | CAWSVRSGPQETQYF
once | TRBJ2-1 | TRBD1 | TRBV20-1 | TGCAGTGCTAGAAACCGGGACAGAGAATACAATGAGCAGTTCTTC | CSARNRDREYNEQFF
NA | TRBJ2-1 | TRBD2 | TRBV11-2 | TGTGCCAGCAGCTTATTACCCGGGACTAGCGCCTACAATGAGCAGTTCTTC | CASSLLPGTSAYNEQFF
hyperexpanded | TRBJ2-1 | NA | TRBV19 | TGTGCCAGTAGTATAATCACAGGTGACAATGAGCAGTTCTTC | CASSIITGDNEQFF
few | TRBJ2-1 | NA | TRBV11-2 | TGTGCCAGCAGCTATGGACCGGGACACCGATGTAATGAGCAGTTCTTT | CASSYGPGHRCNEQFF
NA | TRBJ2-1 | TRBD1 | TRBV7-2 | TGTGCCAGAGGACGGGACAGGGTGTACAATGAGCAGTTCTTC | CARGRDRVYNEQFF
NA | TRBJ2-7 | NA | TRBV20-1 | TGCAGTGCCCGCCTCCCGTCCGAGCAGTACTTC | CSARLPSEQYF
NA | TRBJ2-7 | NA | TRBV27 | TGTGCCAGCAAAATACCCGCCGGGACCATTTTGTTC | CASKIPAGTILF
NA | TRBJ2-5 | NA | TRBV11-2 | TGTGCCAGCAGCCCCTGGGGGGCCCTGGAGACCCAGTACTTT | CASSPWGALETQYF
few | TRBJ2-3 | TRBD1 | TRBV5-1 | TGCGCCAGCACTACGGGACAGGGCACAGATACGCAGTATTTT | CASTTGQGTDTQYF
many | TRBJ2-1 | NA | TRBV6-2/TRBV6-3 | TGTGCCAGTAACCTAGCGCCCTACAATGAGCAGTTCTTC | CASNLAPYNEQFF
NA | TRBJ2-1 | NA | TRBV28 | TGTGCCAGCAGTTTATCCGGGACTTTCTACGCCTACAATGAGCAGTTCTTC | CASSLSGTFYAYNEQFF
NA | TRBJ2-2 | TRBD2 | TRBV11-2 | TGTGCCAGCAGCTTTAGTTTCAGGTCGGGAGGGGCCACCGGGGAGCTGTTTTTT | CASSFSFRSGGATGELFF
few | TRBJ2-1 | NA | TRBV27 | TGTGCCAGCAGTTTAGACCCATACAATGAGCAGTTCTTC | CASSLDPYNEQFF
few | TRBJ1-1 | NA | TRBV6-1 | TGTGCCAGCAGCAGGGGCACTGAAGCTTTCTTT | CASSRGTEAFF
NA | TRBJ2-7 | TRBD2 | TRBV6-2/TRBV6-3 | TGTGCCAGCAGTCTCCTAGCGGGAGGATCCCAACCCCACGCCTACGAGCAGTACTTC | CASSLLAGGSQPHAYEQYF
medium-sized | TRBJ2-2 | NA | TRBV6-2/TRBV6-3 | TGTGCCAGCAGGAAGTTGGTTTACACCGGGGAGCTGTTTTTT | CASRKLVYTGELFF
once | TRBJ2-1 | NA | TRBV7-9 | TGTGCCAGCACTTCCGGGAGCTACAATGAGCAGTTCTTC | CASTSGSYNEQFF
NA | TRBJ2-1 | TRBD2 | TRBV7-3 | TGTGCCAGCAGCCCTCAAGCGGGGGTTTACAATGAGCAGTTCTTC | CASSPQAGVYNEQFF